This T cell receptor beta chain comes out of a study of regulatory dendritic cells for organ transplantation. Overall study: Dendritic cell cultures received LPS on day 6.

Sorted subsets were CFSE-labeled and cultured around five days with allogeneic dendritic cells. Findings and caveats of the study: Alloreactive memory CD8+ T cell pools varied considerably between individuals.

V dropped 0 bases and J dropped 6 bases, with 18 bases sitting between them. In germline, CDR1 is SGHRS, CDR2 YFSETQ. There are 16 residues in the CDR3. Some clones are missing from TCRdb's copy, which holds only in-frame ones; the method was immunoSEQ multiplex PCR. This sample carries about 20,000 clones, less than 85% of them seen once, and the ten largest clones take 3.2%. To note about this clone: Its antigen is unidentified.

This TCR was recovered from a human donor in good health. Sequencing was carried out using memory CD4+ T cells from blood cultured with regulatory dendritic cells. Indicated subset: CD45RO+ memory T cells. This chain links TRBV5-1 with TRBJ1-2; possible D gene TRBD1, 5 bases. CDR3 region: CASSLAGETGRHGYTF. CDR3 DNA: TGCGCCAGCAGCTTGGCGGGGGAAACGGGACGACATGGCTACACCTTC.